Below, 28 T cell receptor beta chains from the same sample are listed, as sequenced in a study of cytomegalovirus exposure and HLA in healthy donors (dated by TCRdb to the late 2010s). Libraries were constructed by the immunoSEQ multiplex PCR assay. The multiplex PCR relied on a mix of 60 forward primers for TCR Vbeta segments and 13 reverse primers for TCR Jbeta segments. TCRdb provides this immuneACCESS table in a form limited to in-frame rearrangements. Some clones are lacking; in checked studies, under half of them reflect an unresolved V gene, and why the rest are absent is not known. This sample lists about 95,000 clones; roughly four fifths were detected once. Jointly, the top ten make up roughly 3.4% of the sample. The sequencing input was PBMCs. These receptors were obtained from a man younger than 45 in good health and CMV-seropositive.

Only a few counts were recorded for this clone. V gene TRBV19 combines with J gene TRBJ1-2; 7 bases are a match to TRBD1. V was clipped by 6 bases and J by 4 bases; unmatched bases: 5. Germline-derived CDR1 and CDR2 are LNHDA and SQIVND (reference sequence). The CDR3 runs 13 residues. The CDR3 loop is CASSPGQTYGYTF. The CDR3 DNA is TGTGCCAGTAGCCCGGGACAGACCTATGGCTACACCTTC.

V gene TRBV5-1 combines with J gene TRBJ2-1; 7 positions match TRBD2. The germline V gene has CDR1 SGHRS and CDR2 YFSETQ. There are 14 residues in the CDR3. Germline trimming cut 1 base from V and 7 bases from J; bases unmatched to any gene: 5. The CDR3: CASSLMAGDNEQFF. The CDR3 region has the DNA TGCGCCAGCAGCTTGATGGCGGGAGATAATGAGCAGTTCTTC. The entire variable domain, with the rest obtained from reference TRBV5-1 and TRBJ2-1, is as follows: KAGVTQTPRYLIKTRGQQVTLSCSPISGHRSVSWYQQTPGQGLQFLFEYFSETQRNKGNFPGRFSGRQFSNSRSEMNVSTLELGDSALYLCASSLMAGDNEQFFGPGTRLTVL.

This clone appeared once. J is TRBJ2-2 and V is TRBV5-4, with TRBD2 identical over 10 bases. The CDR3 consists of 19 residues. The V and J ends lost 5 bases and 3 bases, in that order; junction bases with no gene match: 16. Germline CDR1 is SGHNT and CDR2 is YYREEE (reference sequence). The DNA of the CDR3 is TGTGCCAGCAGTCCGGGCCCTAGCGGGAGCTTTATGGACACCGGGGAGCTGTTTTTT. It encodes CASSPGPSGSFMDTGELFF.

In this sample, this clone turned up once. At one boundary the junction diverges from the germline segment, which might be a read error. V and J are TRBV7-9 and TRBJ2-5; D uncertain. CDR1 and CDR2 from the germline V gene are SEHNR and FQNEAQ (reference sequence). The CDR3 covers 14 residues. This chain's CDR3 is CSSSLGEYQETQYF. The CDR3 region has the DNA TGTTCCAGCAGCTTAGGAGAGTACCAAGAGACCCAGTACTTC.

CDR3 sequence reads: CASSLASSSGSEAFF. The DNA for the CDR3 is TGCGCCAGCAGCTTGGCCTCCAGTTCAGGGTCTGAAGCTTTCTTT. This rearrangement joins TRBV5-1 to TRBJ1-1; possible D gene TRBD1, 5 bases. This CDR3 is 15 amino acids long. Deletions cut 0 bases from V and 6 bases from J, with 15 bases between. Per the germline V gene, CDR1 is SGHRS and CDR2 is YFSETQ.

This clone was observed once. This chain joins TRBV28 and TRBJ2-7, with 7 nucleotides matching TRBD1. V was pared by 5 bases and J by 1 base, with 5 bases of the junction left unmatched. The CDR3 is 14 amino acids. Germline V gene lookup returns CDR1 MDHEN and CDR2 SYDVKM. The CDR3 loop is CASSTPGQSYEQYF. The CDR3 DNA sequence: TGTGCCAGCAGTACACCGGGACAGTCCTACGAGCAGTACTTC.

The rearrangement uses TRBV29-1 and TRBJ2-7; 7 nucleotides align to TRBD1. Looked up from germline, CDR1 is SQVTM and CDR2 is ANQGSEA. This CDR3 contains 13 residues. J lost 7 bases, V lost 6 bases, and 12 bases had no gene match. The CDR3 spells CSVADRAVREQYF. CDR3 nucleotide sequence: TGCAGCGTCGCAGACAGGGCTGTGAGGGAGCAGTACTTC.

This clone was seen more than once but under ten times. The chain is built from TRBV10-2 and TRBJ1-1; D unresolved. The CDR3 sequence is 13 residues long. Germline V gene data show CDR1 as WSHSY and CDR2 as SAAADI. V was pared by 4 bases and J by 0 bases, with 6 bases between. CDR3 protein: CASSGTVNTEAFF. In DNA form, the CDR3 reads TGCGCCAGCAGTGGTACAGTGAACACTGAAGCTTTCTTT.

The gene calls are TRBV7-9 and TRBJ2-7; 14 bases fit TRBD2. The CDR3 is 17 amino acids. From germline, CDR1 is SEHNR and CDR2 FQNEAQ (reference sequence). V dropped 1 base and J dropped 2; count of bases not matched to a gene: 4. This CDR3 is CASSLGGLAGETYEQYF. In nucleotides, the CDR3 is TGTGCCAGCAGCTTAGGGGGACTAGCGGGAGAGACCTACGAGCAGTACTTC.

This clone was picked up a small number of times. The chain couples TRBV6-6 to TRBJ2-1, with 11 bases fitting TRBD2. The CDR3 loop spans 16 amino acids. V trimming: 5 bases; J trimming: 7 bases; junction bases outside the gene matches: 10. CDR1 and CDR2 from the germline V gene are MNHNY and SVGAGI (reference sequence). As DNA, the CDR3 is TGTGCCAGCAGTCGGACTAGCGGGCCAGGGGCAAATGAGCAGTTCTTC. Amino acid sequence: CASSRTSGPGANEQFF.

The rearrangement joins TRBV20-1 to TRBJ1-1; maybe TRBD1 (5 bases). This CDR3 spans 10 amino acids. Germline CDR1 and CDR2: DFQATT and SNEGSKA (reference sequence). V gave up 6 bases and J gave up 7 bases, with 9 bases separating them. The CDR3 DNA reads TGCAGTGCAAAGGGACTTGAAGCTTTCTTT. It yields the protein CSAKGLEAFF.

This chain uses TRBV28 with TRBJ1-5, with a tentative D call TRBD1 (6 bases). Trimming pared 2 bases from V and 6 bases from J, leaving 14 bases between. The V gene's germline CDR1 is MDHEN and CDR2 SYDVKM. The CDR3 is 15 amino acids. CDR3 in DNA: TGTGCCAGCAGTTTAGCAGGGACAAGGCGTCAGCCCCAGCATTTT. Translating gives CASSLAGTRRQPQHF. Variable domain in full (rest from reference TRBV28 and TRBJ1-5): DVKVTQSSRYLVKRTGEKVFLECVQDMDHENMFWYRQDPGLGLRLIYFSYDVKMKEKGDIPEGYSVSREKKERFSLILESASTNQTSMYLCASSLAGTRRQPQHFGDGTRLSIL.

The J gene is TRBJ1-6, the V gene TRBV5-4; 8 bases are shared with TRBD1. CDR3 size: 16 residues. The trim removed 4 bases at V and 10 bases at J, leaving 13 bases unmatched. In germline, CDR1 is SGHNT, CDR2 YYREEE (reference sequence). The CDR3 protein is CASSVDRADSGSPLHF. In nucleotides, the CDR3 is TGTGCCAGCAGCGTGGACAGGGCCGACTCCGGCTCACCCCTCCACTTT.

CDR3 bases: TGTGCCAGCGAGCAGCGGGAGGGAGAGACCCAGTACTTC. Translating it yields CASEQREGETQYF. The chain links TRBV6-6 to TRBJ2-5; 10 nucleotides match TRBD2. CDR3 length: 13 amino acids. The V and J ends lost 8 bases and 4 bases, in that order; junction bases with no gene match: 4. Germline V CDR1 and CDR2: MNHNY, SVGAGI (reference sequence).

The gene calls are TRBV9 and TRBJ1-1, with 7 positions matching TRBD1. Germline V gene sequence: CDR1 SGDLS, CDR2 YYNGEE. Germline trimming cut 1 base from V and 3 bases from J; bases unmatched to any gene: 12. There are 17 residues in the CDR3. CDR3 nucleotides: TGTGCCAGCAGCGTATCAGGGGGTCTCAAAAGGGACACTGAAGCTTTCTTT. Its translation: CASSVSGGLKRDTEAFF.

The rearrangement uses TRBV5-4 and TRBJ1-3; unclear D gene. V shed 4 bases and J shed 2 bases, with 4 bases lying between them. The CDR3 length is 12 residues. Per the germline V gene, CDR1 is SGHNT and CDR2 is YYREEE (reference sequence). The CDR3 spells CASSRAGNTIYF. The CDR3 region has the DNA TGTGCCAGCAGCCGCGCTGGAAACACCATATATTTT.

Comment on this clone: The sample carries other DNA sequences with the same CDR3. This chain links TRBV7-9 with TRBJ1-3, with D tentatively TRBD1 (5 bases). The germline gives CDR1 SEHNR, CDR2 FQNEAQ (reference sequence). Trimming cost V 1 base and J 4 bases, with 8 bases left between them. This CDR3 contains 14 residues. CDR3 DNA: TGTGCCAGCAGCTTAGGAAGGGGAGGAAACACCATATATTTT. Amino acid sequence: CASSLGRGGNTIYF.

V and J are TRBV10-3 and TRBJ1-4, with D tentatively TRBD1 (6 bases). CDR3 size: 14 residues. CDR1 is ENHRY and CDR2 is SYGVKD in the germline V gene. The V end lost 4 bases, the J end lost 7 bases, and 13 bases lay between the germline ends. CDR3 nucleotide sequence: TGTGCCATCAGTGGGGGCAGGGGTTCTGAAAAACTGTTTTTT. It encodes CAISGGRGSEKLFF.

The J gene is TRBJ2-1, the V gene TRBV30; tentative D call: TRBD2 (6 bases). CDR1 and CDR2 (germline): GTSNPN, SVGIG (reference sequence). Trimming removed 0 bases from V and 1 base from J, with 13 bases in between. The CDR3 contains 16 residues. CDR3 coding DNA: TGTGCCTGGAGTGTAGGCGTGGGGGGATCCTACAATGAGCAGTTCTTC. Protein product: CAWSVGVGGSYNEQFF.

The chain recombines TRBV25-1 with TRBJ1-4; possibly TRBD1 for D (6 bases). The CDR3 has 15 residues. The ends were cut back, 2 bases at V and 7 bases at J, with 14 bases in the middle. The V gene's germline CDR1 is MGHDK and CDR2 SYGVNS. The CDR3 here is CASSEPRGGGEKLFF. The CDR3 coding sequence is TGTGCCAGCAGTGAACCCAGGGGCGGGGGTGAAAAACTGTTTTTT. The variable domain in full, completed from reference TRBV25-1 and TRBJ1-4, reads EADIYQTPRYLVIGTGKKITLECSQTMGHDKMYWYQQDPGMELHLIHYSYGVNSTEKGDLSSESTVSRIRTEHFPLTLESARPSHTSQYLCASSEPRGGGEKLFFGSGTQLSVL.

J is TRBJ1-3 and V is TRBV10-3; TRBD1 agrees at 8 bases. Germline V gene sequence: CDR1 ENHRY, CDR2 SYGVKD. V gave up 6 bases and J gave up 0 bases; unmatched junction bases: 13. The CDR3 is 18 amino acids. Here the CDR3 reads CAISGAGQGPNSGNTIYF. In DNA form, the CDR3 reads TGTGCCATCAGCGGGGCAGGACAGGGACCAAACTCTGGAAACACCATATATTTT.

The chain employs TRBV18 and TRBJ1-2; D gene unclear. Between the trimmed V and J ends, which lost 5 bases and 4 bases, there was a span of 23 bases. CDR3 length: 17 residues. CDR1 KGHSH and CDR2 LQKENI come from the germline V gene. CDR3 sequence: CASSFFQDSSAGYGYTF. The CDR3 region has the DNA TGTGCCAGCTCATTCTTCCAAGACTCCTCGGCGGGCTATGGCTACACCTTC.

The rearrangement uses TRBV27 and TRBJ1-5, with TRBD1 matching 12 bases. The V segment lost 0 bases and the J segment 7 bases; nucleotides outside the gene matches: 7. Germline V gene sequence: CDR1 MNHEY, CDR2 SMNVEV (reference sequence). The CDR3 is 17 residues long. The DNA of the CDR3 is TGTGCCAGCAGTTTATCGGGGACAGGGGGCGCGGGACAGCCCCAGCATTTT. As protein: CASSLSGTGGAGQPQHF.

The chain employs TRBV30 and TRBJ1-6, with TRBD1 identical over 10 bases. The germline V gene encodes CDR1 GTSNPN and CDR2 SVGIG (reference sequence). V was clipped by 5 bases and J by 7 bases; unmatched bases: 14. The CDR3 consists of 17 residues. CDR3 nucleotide sequence: TGTGCCTGGGTTGGGACCGGGACAGGGGTGCCCAATTCACCCCTCCACTTT. It specifies CAWVGTGTGVPNSPLHF. Variable domain in full (rest from reference TRBV30 and TRBJ1-6): SQTIHQWPATLVQPVGSPLSLECTVEGTSNPNLYWYRQAAGRGLQLLFYSVGIGQISSEVPQNLSASRPQDRQFILSSKKLLLSDSGFYLCAWVGTGTGVPNSPLHFGNGTRLTVT.

This clone was counted once. The gene calls are TRBV5-1 and TRBJ2-1; D may be TRBD2 (5 bases). The germline gives CDR1 SGHRS, CDR2 YFSETQ. V was trimmed by 0 bases and J by 9 bases, leaving 10 bases between them. The CDR3 sequence is 13 residues long. The DNA of the CDR3 is TGCGCCAGCAGCTTGGAGCTAGCCGGTGAGCAGTTCTTC. Its protein product is CASSLELAGEQFF.

This chain links TRBV30 with TRBJ1-2; the match to TRBD1 covers 10 bases. Germline values: CDR1 GTSNPN, CDR2 SVGIG (reference sequence). The CDR3 length is 12 residues. Germline trimming cut 5 bases from V and 8 bases from J; bases unmatched to any gene: 5. The CDR3 nucleotides are TGTGCCTGGGGGACAGGGGAGCGCGGCTACACCTTC. It specifies CAWGTGERGYTF.

The table lists this clone with a count of one. The chain couples TRBV19 to TRBJ2-3; D gene unclear. Deletions cut 3 bases from V and 1 base from J, with 14 bases between. CDR3 length: 16 amino acids. The germline gives CDR1 LNHDA, CDR2 SQIVND (reference sequence). CDR3 residues: CASSIAGTFGTDTQYF. CDR3 DNA: TGTGCCAGTAGTATTGCAGGTACTTTTGGCACAGATACGCAGTATTTT.

This clone was seen a few times. The rearrangement links TRBV6-5 to TRBJ2-7; 9 positions agree with TRBD1. The J segment lost 6 bases and the V segment lost 5 bases, leaving 8 bases of the junction unmatched. Germline V CDR1 and CDR2: MNHEY, SVGAGI. This CDR3 has 14 residues. The DNA for the CDR3 is TGTGCCAGCAGTGCCGGGACAGGGCTCGGCGAGCAGTACTTC. This gives the protein CASSAGTGLGEQYF.